This TCR beta chain was identified during a study of blood T cell repertoires in COVID-19 (dated by TCRdb to about 2020). General notes on the study: Collaborator samples came from the United States, Italy and Spain and covered acute and convalescent phases of COVID-19. Deeply sampled blood TCRbeta repertoires from subjects exposed to, actively infected with, or recovered from COVID-19 were included in the dataset. Where HLA class I and class II types were available, the types were taken from metadata supplied by the sample provider, not from assay-based typing. A de-identified subject ID, COVID-19 status, age in years and sex were almost always included in the sample metadata. A freely available public database, intended as a resource for researchers studying the immune response to SARS-CoV-2, is where the repertoires were released. The samples were drawn from two sources: the first 160 participants of the ongoing ImmuneRACE study, and 1,200 or so subjects contributed by 6 global collaborators. The prospective study material was composed of cDNA or gDNA derived from T cells, B-cell-depleted T cells, or PBMCs.

On this clone: This clone's antigen is unknown. No per-base quality is available; no much larger clone lies one base away.

General conclusions and limits of the study: Clinical and demographic metadata were provided uncurated, with the amount varying by source and participant.

TCRbeta CDR3 regions were amplified from genomic DNA using the immunoSEQ Assay, a bias-controlled multiplex PCR. The study's own analysis went as follows. Nucleated cell counts per sample were estimated from amplification of reference gene primers within the assay. To quantify the absolute abundance of each unique TCRbeta CDR3 rearrangement, sequence reads were collapsed and filtered. For each sample, productive Simpson clonality was calculated by taking the square root of Simpson's diversity index across productive rearrangements. Here the immuneACCESS table is served through TCRdb, limited to in-frame sequences with V and J called. Missing clones are a known gap in these copies; in checked studies unresolved V genes cover under half, and the rest lacks a known reason. Clonal size and the V and J genes are those of that table, whereas D and trimming came from the DNA. Present in this sample are nearly 350,000 clones, 87% of which were seen just once. The biggest ten clones account for under 6.5% of the sample.

The germline V gene (reference sequence) specifies PRHDT as CDR1 and FYEKMQ as CDR2. Counted from cysteine to phenylalanine, this CDR3 has 16 amino acids. The CDR3 DNA has 48 bases and is translated from base 1. V ends up 4 bases short and J 2 bases short, with an unmatched junction base count of 11. One collaborating source in Seattle enrolled patients while the patients were actively infected and followed the patients over time throughout the course of disease. Whole blood was collected in K2EDTA tubes by collaborating institutions according to the institutions' own protocols. For TCRbeta analysis, collaborators shipped samples in one of three forms: frozen whole blood, isolated PBMCs, or DNA extracted from either of those sample types.

The rearranged segments are TRBV13 and TRBJ2-7, with TRBD1 matching 7 junction bases. This receptor was taken from a woman between 45 and 60 years old with COVID-19, enrolled during active disease. Sequences were obtained from peripheral blood. The sequenced DNA: TGTGCCAGCAGCTCCATTCCCGACAGGGAGCCCTACGAGCAGTACTTC. Protein translation: CASSSIPDREPYEQYF.